This T cell receptor beta chain was observed in a study of T cells after yellow fever vaccination. Template switching by 5'RACE produced TCR cDNA, adding a universal primer site and UMIs. TCRdb redid the calling of the 5' RACE reads with MiXCR, one entry per CDR3 protein. The sample carries about 550,000 distinct CDR3 sequences, about 19% recorded once. CDR3 size: 16 residues. The junction had 12 bases not matched to a gene; V was cut back by 4 bases and J by 4 bases. The V gene's germline CDR1 is SGHKS and CDR2 YYEKEE (reference sequence). Overall study findings and caveats: Weaker, the secondary response peaked sooner, at day 5 versus 15.

This clonotype was picked up one time. The antigen remains undetermined. This sequence was found in a man aged 30 to 39 who received the YFV17D yellow fever vaccine. The sample consisted of PBMCs, taken 15 days after the yellow fever booster vaccination. This chain links TRBV5-5 with TRBJ2-5, with TRBD1 matching over 8 bases. The CDR3 loop is CASSPGQGRRGETQYF. The CDR3 nucleotides read TGTGCCAGCAGCCCCGGACAGGGACGTCGAGGAGAGACCCAGTACTTC.